The 16 T cell receptor beta chains given below trace back to one sample, sequenced in a study of shared clonotypes between healthy human individuals (TCRdb year 2020). For the CD8 naive samples, CD45RO-negative cells were positively selected for CCR7, yielding a CD45RA+CCR7+ population from which TemRA cells were excluded. Receptor amplification or capture employed the immunoSEQ multiplex PCR assay. TCRdb's version of the immuneACCESS table is confined to in-frame rearrangements and falls short of the full clone set. An unresolved V gene accounts for under half of the shortfall where checked; the remainder is of unknown origin. This sample has hundreds of thousands of clones in its table, and almost 95% of those were observed once. Together, the top ten hold less than 25% of the sample. Sequencing used naive CD8+ T cells sorted from blood. The cell subset or site label for this specimen denotes: CD45RA+CCR7+. These receptors all stem from a man aged 30 to 39 in good health.

This clone was seen only once. The V and J genes are TRBV10-2 and TRBJ2-5, with D perhaps given as TRBD1 or TRBD2 (5 bases each). The V gene lost 8 bases and the J gene lost 3 bases, with 25 bases spanning the gap. Germline V gene lookup returns CDR1 WSHSY and CDR2 SAAADI. The CDR3 has 17 amino acids. The CDR3 loop is CASGTGPPGHGKETQYF. In DNA form, the CDR3 reads TGCGCCAGCGGCACCGGGCCACCGGGGCATGGGAAAGAGACCCAGTACTTC.

The chain links TRBV12-1 to TRBJ1-5; TRBD1, the table's D call, was not compared with the DNA. TRBV12-1 is assigned pseudogene status. The CDR3 sequence is 18 residues long. CDR3 DNA: TGTGCCAGCAGCGGTGGGGTGGCAGGGGTCGCTTGGAATCAGCCCCAGCATTTT. It translates to CASSGGVAGVAWNQPQHF.

The chain joins TRBV28 to TRBJ2-3; possibly TRBD1 or TRBD2 for D (5 bases each). The V end was cut by 2 bases, the J end by 2 bases, with 14 bases between. Germline-derived CDR1 and CDR2 are MDHEN and SYDVKM. This CDR3 comprises 16 residues. The CDR3 coding sequence is TGTGCCAGCAGTTTAGACCGGGGCAGGGACACAGATACGCAGTATTTT. Its protein product is CASSLDRGRDTDTQYF.

The rearrangement uses TRBV18 and TRBJ2-1; the D is unclear. The CDR3 consists of 14 residues. V was pared by 1 base and J by 8 bases, with 12 bases between. Germline CDR1 KGHSH, CDR2 LQKENI. CDR3 residues: CASSPLLFDDEQFF. The CDR3 region has the DNA TGTGCCAGCTCACCACTTCTCTTCGACGATGAGCAGTTCTTC.

The rearrangement uses TRBV10-1 and TRBJ2-1; 7 bases map to TRBD2. This CDR3 spans 16 amino acids. V gave up 5 bases and J gave up 5 bases; unmatched junction bases: 12. Per germline, CDR1 WNHNN and CDR2 SYGVQD (reference sequence). The DNA of the CDR3 is TGCGCCAGCAGTCGAGGAGCGGGGTTGAAGGACAATGAGCAGTTCTTC. This sequence encodes CASSRGAGLKDNEQFF.

The chain combines TRBV5-8 with TRBJ1-1; D is ambiguous. The germline V gene encodes CDR1 SGHTS and CDR2 YDEGEE. The CDR3 consists of 16 residues. V lost 1 base and J 3 bases, leaving 16 bases between the germline ends. The CDR3 here is CASSLSPTELDTEAFF. The CDR3, as DNA: TGTGCCAGCAGCTTGTCCCCGACGGAATTAGACACTGAAGCTTTCTTT.

This chain uses TRBV5-6 with TRBJ1-1; 7 bases match TRBD1. V shed 4 bases and J 1 base; nucleotides not matched to a gene: 4. There are 14 residues in the CDR3. Germline CDR1 is SGHDT and CDR2 is YYEEEE. CDR3 protein: CASSRRGENTEAFF. CDR3 nucleotide sequence: TGTGCCAGCAGCCGCAGGGGGGAGAACACTGAAGCTTTCTTT.

With respect to this clone: In the same sample, other DNA sequences code for this CDR3. The J gene is TRBJ2-1, the V gene TRBV27, with D possibly TRBD1 on 5 matching bases. Germline assignment: CDR1 MNHEY and CDR2 SMNVEV (reference sequence). The length of the CDR3 is 15 residues. V lost 2 bases and J 0 bases, leaving 8 bases between the germline ends. The CDR3 DNA sequence: TGTGCCAGCAGTTTAGGGGCCAGCTCCTACAATGAGCAGTTCTTC. It specifies CASSLGASSYNEQFF.

The V gene is TRBV6-1, the J gene TRBJ2-7, with 9 nucleotides matching TRBD2. V was pared by 2 bases and J by 0 bases, with 11 bases of the junction left unmatched. Germline CDR1 MNHNS, CDR2 SASEGT. CDR3 length: 18 residues. CDR3 nucleotides: TGTGCCAGCAGTGAATGGGCTCTCAGCGGGAGGACCTCCTACGAGCAGTACTTC. Translating gives CASSEWALSGRTSYEQYF.

This sequence joins TRBV6-1 and TRBJ2-7; 8 nucleotides align to TRBD1. Germline lookup yields CDR1 MNHNS and CDR2 SASEGT. J lost 4 bases, V lost 2 bases, and 4 bases had no gene match. The CDR3 has 14 amino acids. The CDR3 coding sequence is TGTGCCAGCAGTGAATGGGACAGGTCGTACGAGCAGTACTTC. Amino acids: CASSEWDRSYEQYF.

V gene TRBV7-9 combines with J gene TRBJ1-4; D is ambiguous. The CDR3 totals 14 residues. Germline V gene lookup returns CDR1 SEHNR and CDR2 FQNEAQ (reference sequence). V lost 5 bases and J 8 bases, leaving 15 bases between the germline ends. In DNA, the CDR3 is TGTGCCAGCAGCCCTAGTGAAGTCAAGGAAAAACTGTTTTTT. Amino acid sequence: CASSPSEVKEKLFF.

This clone was observed once. This chain's CDR3 is CASSQRRALQIYNEQFF. Here the CDR3 DNA reads TGTGCCAGCAGCCAGCGGCGGGCCCTACAAATTTACAATGAGCAGTTCTTC. The chain couples TRBV14 to TRBJ2-1; TRBD2 is a possible D gene (5 bases). Between the trimmed V and J ends, which lost 3 bases and 4 bases, there was a span of 19 bases. Looked up from germline, CDR1 is SGHDN and CDR2 is FVKESK. The CDR3 totals 17 residues.

J is TRBJ2-7 and V is TRBV9; 8 nucleotides line up with TRBD1. The junction had 5 bases not matched to a gene; V was cut back by 3 bases and J by 3 bases. The germline CDR1 and CDR2 sequences are SGDLS and YYNGEE. The length of the CDR3 is 14 residues. This CDR3 is CASSEDRVNYEQYF. CDR3 DNA: TGTGCCAGCAGCGAGGACAGGGTGAACTACGAGCAGTACTTC. The whole variable domain, filled in from reference TRBV9 and TRBJ2-7, reads DSGVTQTPKHLITATGQRVTLRCSPRSGDLSVYWYQQSLDQGLQFLIQYYNGEERAKGNILERFSAQQFPDLHSELNLSSLELGDSALYFCASSEDRVNYEQYFGPGTRLTVT.

The rearrangement joins TRBV5-1 to TRBJ2-1; 12 bases line up with TRBD2. V was pared by 4 bases and J by 2 bases, with 4 bases of the junction left unmatched. Looked up from germline, CDR1 is SGHRS and CDR2 is YFSETQ. The CDR3 loop spans 16 amino acids. CDR3 in amino acids: CASSPGLAGTYNEQFF. CDR3 nucleotide sequence: TGCGCCAGCAGCCCCGGACTAGCGGGGACCTACAATGAGCAGTTCTTC. The full variable domain, rest sourced from reference TRBV5-1 and TRBJ2-1, is KAGVTQTPRYLIKTRGQQVTLSCSPISGHRSVSWYQQTPGQGLQFLFEYFSETQRNKGNFPGRFSGRQFSNSRSEMNVSTLELGDSALYLCASSPGLAGTYNEQFFGPGTRLTVL.

Only one count was recorded for this clone. This chain links TRBV10-3 with TRBJ2-2, with D maybe TRBD2 (6 bases). CDR3 size: 15 residues. V dropped 11 bases and J dropped 1 base, with 17 bases sitting between them. CDR1 and CDR2 from the germline V gene are ENHRY and SYGVKD. The CDR3 loop reads CASASTSMNTGELFF. CDR3 coding DNA: TGTGCCTCCGCGTCTACTAGCATGAACACCGGGGAGCTGTTTTTT.

This rearrangement joins TRBV6-5 to TRBJ1-1, with D hard to call. The germline V and J ends were trimmed by 2 bases and 11 bases, with 9 bases remaining between them. The germline gives CDR1 MNHEY, CDR2 SVGAGI. There are 11 residues in the CDR3. DNA for the CDR3: TGTGCCAGCAGTTACGGTGGAGACGCTTTCTTT. Protein sequence: CASSYGGDAFF.